This entry lists 14 T cell receptor beta chains sequenced from one sample in a study of T cells in Graves' hyperthyroidism and ophthalmopathy. What was amplified from RNA transcripts were TCR beta CDR3 regions. Primed by the HTBI set, a first-round RT-PCR was run on the TCR CDR3. TCRdb recomputed calls from the multiplex PCR reads with MiXCR, one row per CDR3 protein. The sample yields about 690,000 distinct CDR3 sequences, 15% to 20% seen once. Sequencing was done on a sample of blood. These receptors originate from a man aged 45-65 years with Graves' hyperthyroidism.

J is TRBJ1-1 and V is TRBV4-1; no clear D gene. The germline V and J ends were trimmed by 3 bases and 1 base, with 9 bases remaining between them. The CDR3 consists of 14 residues. Germline CDR1 is MGHRA and CDR2 is YSYEKL. The CDR3 sequence: CASSHGTWNTEAFF. The CDR3 DNA follows: TGCGCCAGCAGCCATGGAACATGGAACACTGAAGCTTTCTTT.

On this clonotype: One base away lies a much larger clone, so this may be a sequencing read error. V gene TRBV7-3 combines with J gene TRBJ2-1, with D possibly TRBD1 on 7 matching bases. Germline CDR1 is SGHTA and CDR2 is FQGTGA. This CDR3 comprises 13 residues. The chain's CDR3 is CTSSLGGGDEQFF. CDR3 DNA: TGTACCAGCAGCTTAGGAGGGGGCGATGAGCAGTTCTTC.

At least ten counts were recorded for this clonotype. The gene calls are TRBV18 and TRBJ1-5; the D gene is possibly TRBD1 (5 bases). Germline V gene data show CDR1 as KGHSH and CDR2 as LQKENI. V was pared by 3 bases and J by 5 bases, with 11 bases between. The CDR3 loop spans 14 amino acids. The CDR3 loop is CASSPRDGDQPQHF. CDR3 coding DNA: TGTGCCAGCTCACCCCGGGACGGAGATCAGCCCCAGCATTTT.

The gene calls are TRBV25-1 and TRBJ1-5; 10 bases agree with TRBD1. The CDR3 runs to 15 residues. V shed 3 bases, J shed 3 bases, and the junction held 2 bases outside the gene matches. Germline lookup yields CDR1 MGHDK and CDR2 SYGVNS. CDR3 nucleotide sequence: TGTGCCAGCAGTGACGGGACAGGGGTCAATCAGCCCCAGCATTTT. It yields the protein CASSDGTGVNQPQHF. The complete variable domain, with remaining parts taken from reference TRBV25-1 and TRBJ1-5, reads EADIYQTPRYLVIGTGKKITLECSQTMGHDKMYWYQQDPGMELHLIHYSYGVNSTEKGDLSSESTVSRIRTEHFPLTLESARPSHTSQYLCASSDGTGVNQPQHFGDGTRLSIL.

This clonotype was recorded at least ten times. The chain employs TRBV3-1 and TRBJ2-5; 8 bases fit TRBD1. Germline CDR1 and CDR2: LGHDT and YNNKEL (reference sequence). This CDR3 has 15 residues. V dropped 2 bases and J dropped 5; count of bases not matched to a gene: 7. The CDR3 nucleotides are TGTGCCAGCAGCCAACGACAGGGGTGGAAGGAGACCCAGTACTTC. Encoded protein: CASSQRQGWKETQYF.

Ten or more counts support this clonotype. The rearrangement uses TRBV7-3 and TRBJ2-2; D possibly corresponds to TRBD2 (5 bases). The germline V and J ends were trimmed by 2 bases and 7 bases, with 14 bases remaining between them. The CDR3 is made up of 15 amino acids. Germline-derived CDR1 and CDR2 are SGHTA and FQGTGA. The CDR3 region is CASSLEVARYGELFF. As DNA, the CDR3 is TGTGCCAGCAGCTTAGAGGTAGCGAGATACGGGGAGCTGTTTTTT.

There are a few counts of this clonotype. V gene TRBV14 combines with J gene TRBJ1-1; no definite D call. This CDR3 has 14 residues. With 2 bases removed from V and 5 bases from J, the gap between germline ends came to 12 bases. Germline assignment: CDR1 SGHDN and CDR2 FVKESK. The CDR3 loop is CASSQTQIGTEAFF. Here the CDR3 DNA reads TGTGCCAGCAGCCAAACCCAAATCGGGACTGAAGCTTTCTTT.

This clonotype was counted at least ten times. The CDR3 region is CASSYRPSYEQYF. The CDR3 coding sequence is TGTGCCAGCAGTTACAGGCCCTCCTACGAGCAGTACTTC. The chain uses TRBV27 and TRBJ2-7; TRBD1 is a possible D gene (5 bases). Looked up from germline, CDR1 is MNHEY and CDR2 is SMNVEV (reference sequence). V lost 4 bases and J 0 bases, leaving 7 bases between the germline ends. This CDR3 contains 13 residues.

This clonotype was seen a few times. The chain links TRBV30 to TRBJ2-1; 9 nucleotides align to TRBD2. CDR1 and CDR2 from the germline V gene are GTSNPN and SVGIG (reference sequence). The J segment lost 5 bases and the V segment lost 2 bases, leaving 7 bases of the junction unmatched. CDR3 length: 15 residues. CDR3 coding DNA: TGTGCCTGGAGTCCCCGCGGGAGGGGGAACAATGAGCAGTTCTTC. Residues: CAWSPRGRGNNEQFF.

As regards this clonotype: Mismatch with germline at one junction end may stem from a read error. The chain joins TRBV27 to TRBJ1-6; D remains ambiguous. The CDR3 is 13 residues long. The germline V gene has CDR1 MNHEY and CDR2 SMNVEV (reference sequence). CDR3 bases: TGTGCCAGCAGTCTCTCCTTTAATTCACCCCTCCACTTT. Residues: CASSLSFNSPLHF.

This sequence joins TRBV20-1 and TRBJ2-3; 8 bases match TRBD2. V trimming: 2 bases; J trimming: 6 bases; junction bases outside the gene matches: 7. Germline values: CDR1 DFQATT, CDR2 SNEGSKA (reference sequence). CDR3 length: 14 residues. The CDR3 loop is CSARISGARDTQYF. The CDR3 coding sequence is TGCAGTGCTAGAATTAGCGGGGCCCGGGATACGCAGTATTTT.

This clonotype was observed at least ten times. The chain carries TRBV28 and TRBJ2-5; D is perhaps TRBD1 or TRBD2 (5 bases each). Germline lookup yields CDR1 MDHEN and CDR2 SYDVKM. This CDR3 has 14 residues. The germline V and J ends were trimmed by 5 bases and 5 bases, with 15 bases remaining between them. CDR3: CASSLGTLDETQYF. Here the CDR3 DNA reads TGTGCCAGCAGTCTCGGGACGTTAGACGAGACCCAGTACTTC.

This clonotype was detected ten times or more. The chain carries TRBV12-3 or TRBV12-4 and TRBJ2-1, with D perhaps matching TRBD2 (6 bases). The CDR3 has 14 residues. Trimming took 2 bases from V and 5 from J, leaving 10 bases between them. The CDR3 coding sequence is TGTGCCAGCAGTTTATTAGCGGTTAACAATGAGCAGTTCTTC. This sequence encodes CASSLLAVNNEQFF.

This clonotype was seen ten or more times. The chain joins TRBV12-3 or TRBV12-4 to TRBJ1-5; the D gene is possibly TRBD1 (6 bases). This CDR3 has 13 amino acids. V was cut by 5 bases and J by 5 bases, with 10 bases left in between. CDR3 nucleotides: TGTGCCAGCAGTCTGACAGGATATCAGCCCCAGCATTTT. Amino acids: CASSLTGYQPQHF.